This T cell receptor (delta chain) was sequenced in a study of gamma-delta chains in newborns, infants, children. For the study at large: Microbial exposure reportedly drives polyclonal innate γδ T cell expansion after birth.

TCRdb re-processed the reads using CATT. This sample has approximately 6,900 delta-chain clones; 2.1% occur once, and the top ten carry over 9.5%. A remark on this clone: Only one base separates this from a far larger clonotype, so it likely reflects a read error. The sample holds other DNA sequences that translate to the same CDR3.

CDR3 size: 19 residues. Germline loops: CDR1 GEAIGNYY, CDR2 EKD. The source is a child who was a newborn, infant or young child, either healthy, febrile or measles-vaccinated (not recorded which). The chain recombines TRDV2 with TRDJ3; 11 bases match TRDD3. Sequenced: blood. The CDR3 sequence is CACDTVLGDSSWDTRQMFF. For the CDR3, the DNA is TGTGCCTGTGACACCGTACTGGGGGATAGCTCCTGGGACACTCGACAGATGTTTTTC.